Listed below are T cell receptor beta chains from one sample, sequenced in a study of blood T cells in healthy people across ages. TCRdb ran MiXCR on the 5' RACE reads and lists one entry per CDR3 protein. The sample contains about 800,000 distinct CDR3 sequences, approximately 25% of which appear only once. These same data were also listed under a study on T cells of mothers and their children.

Sequenced material: blood. These receptor sequences come from a boy between 5 and 17 years old in good health. Each CDR3 is given with its conserved first and last residue. The order of the fields is D gene, clone size, CDR3 length, J gene, V gene, CDR3 DNA, CDR3 protein. The D gene is left open where the match is weak. A clone size is listed for some rows: how often the clone was seen (once, few, many), or a class if it is expanded.

d_call: -; clone_size: -; cdr3_length: 19; j_call: TRBJ2-1; v_call: TRBV7-9; cdr3_nt: TGTGCCAGCAGCTCCACAATCCCCGTCGGCAGGGTCAACTACAATGAGCAGTTCTTC; cdr3_aa: CASSSTIPVGRVNYNEQFF
d_call: -; clone_size: -; cdr3_length: 14; j_call: TRBJ2-7; v_call: TRBV3-1; cdr3_nt: TGTGCCAGCAGCCGGAAGGGCAGAGCCTACGAGCAGTACTTC; cdr3_aa: CASSRKGRAYEQYF
d_call: TRBD2; clone_size: -; cdr3_length: 15; j_call: TRBJ2-7; v_call: TRBV27; cdr3_nt: TGTGCCAGCAGTCTACTAGCGGGAGCCGGAGGTGGGCAGTACTTC; cdr3_aa: CASSLLAGAGGGQYF
d_call: -; clone_size: -; cdr3_length: 18; j_call: TRBJ2-7; v_call: TRBV21-1; cdr3_nt: TGTGCCAGCAGCAAACCAATGGGGACAGGAGACTCTTCCTACGAGCAGTACTTC; cdr3_aa: CASSKPMGTGDSSYEQYF
d_call: -; clone_size: -; cdr3_length: 15; j_call: TRBJ1-2; v_call: TRBV6-2/TRBV6-3; cdr3_nt: TGTGCCAGCAGTTACGAGTATCCGACTCACTATGGCTACACCTTC; cdr3_aa: CASSYEYPTHYGYTF
d_call: TRBD2; clone_size: -; cdr3_length: 18; j_call: TRBJ2-3; v_call: TRBV7-2; cdr3_nt: TGTGCCAGCAGCTTAGTTTCCGGGACTAGCGATGGCACAGATACGCAGTATTTT; cdr3_aa: CASSLVSGTSDGTDTQYF
d_call: TRBD1; clone_size: few; cdr3_length: 14; j_call: TRBJ1-4; v_call: TRBV7-9; cdr3_nt: TGTGCCAGCACCCTAGACAGGGAGTCGAGAAAACTGTTTTTT; cdr3_aa: CASTLDRESRKLFF
d_call: -; clone_size: -; cdr3_length: 14; j_call: TRBJ1-4; v_call: TRBV5-1; cdr3_nt: TGCGCCAGCAGCTTGCAGTCAGGAAATGAAAAACTGTTTTTT; cdr3_aa: CASSLQSGNEKLFF
d_call: -; clone_size: -; cdr3_length: 13; j_call: TRBJ2-3; v_call: TRBV5-1; cdr3_nt: TGCGCCAGCAAGGTGGAGCTCACAGATACGCAGTATTTT; cdr3_aa: CASKVELTDTQYF
d_call: -; clone_size: -; cdr3_length: 15; j_call: TRBJ1-4; v_call: TRBV7-9; cdr3_nt: TGTGCCAGCAGCTTATCCCAGGGTGGAAGGTTAAAACTGTTTTTT; cdr3_aa: CASSLSQGGRLKLFF
d_call: -; clone_size: -; cdr3_length: 15; j_call: TRBJ2-5; v_call: TRBV3-1; cdr3_nt: TGTGCCAGCAGCCGGGACGCCGAGCCAGGAGAGACCCAGTACTTC; cdr3_aa: CASSRDAEPGETQYF
d_call: -; clone_size: -; cdr3_length: 13; j_call: TRBJ1-1; v_call: TRBV7-9; cdr3_nt: TGTGCCAGCAGCTTGATGATGAACACTGAAGCTTTCTTT; cdr3_aa: CASSLMMNTEAFF
d_call: TRBD2; clone_size: -; cdr3_length: 14; j_call: TRBJ2-5; v_call: TRBV7-2; cdr3_nt: TGTGCCAGCAATTTGCGGGGGGGTAAAGAGACCCAGTACTTC; cdr3_aa: CASNLRGGKETQYF
d_call: TRBD2; clone_size: -; cdr3_length: 15; j_call: TRBJ2-7; v_call: TRBV20-1; cdr3_nt: TGCAGTGCCTGCGAATTGAGCGGGACGATCTACGAGCAGTACTTC; cdr3_aa: CSACELSGTIYEQYF
d_call: -; clone_size: few; cdr3_length: 14; j_call: TRBJ2-6; v_call: TRBV27; cdr3_nt: TGTGCCAGCAGCCCTACACCCGGGGCCAACGTCCTGACTTTC; cdr3_aa: CASSPTPGANVLTF
d_call: TRBD1; clone_size: -; cdr3_length: 16; j_call: TRBJ1-1; v_call: TRBV4-3; cdr3_nt: TGCGCCAGCAGCCAGGCCCTACAGGGGATGAACACTGAAGCTTTCTTT; cdr3_aa: CASSQALQGMNTEAFF
d_call: TRBD1; clone_size: few; cdr3_length: 17; j_call: TRBJ2-7; v_call: TRBV28; cdr3_nt: TGTGCCAGCAGTAGGGCAACGGGACAGGGAACACCCTACGAGCAGTACTTC; cdr3_aa: CASSRATGQGTPYEQYF
d_call: -; clone_size: few; cdr3_length: 15; j_call: TRBJ2-5; v_call: TRBV7-3; cdr3_nt: TGTGCCAGCAGCTTAATTTTGGGGTGGGGTGAGACCCAGTACTTC; cdr3_aa: CASSLILGWGETQYF
d_call: TRBD1; clone_size: -; cdr3_length: 16; j_call: TRBJ2-7; v_call: TRBV4-1; cdr3_nt: TGCGCCAGCAGCCAGGTCTCCGGGACAGCCGCCTACGAGCAGTACTTC; cdr3_aa: CASSQVSGTAAYEQYF
d_call: -; clone_size: -; cdr3_length: 15; j_call: TRBJ1-5; v_call: TRBV28; cdr3_nt: TGTGCCAGCAGTTTGGCAGGGTTGGGCAATCAGCCCCAGCATTTT; cdr3_aa: CASSLAGLGNQPQHF
d_call: -; clone_size: -; cdr3_length: 13; j_call: TRBJ2-3; v_call: TRBV12-3/TRBV12-4; cdr3_nt: TGTGCCAGCAGTGGACGGGCACGAGATACGCAGTATTTT; cdr3_aa: CASSGRARDTQYF
d_call: -; clone_size: -; cdr3_length: 14; j_call: TRBJ2-1; v_call: TRBV7-8; cdr3_nt: TGTGCCAGCAGCTTAGCTCCGGCTAACAATGAGCAGTTCTTC; cdr3_aa: CASSLAPANNEQFF
d_call: TRBD1; clone_size: -; cdr3_length: 15; j_call: TRBJ1-1; v_call: TRBV6-5; cdr3_nt: TGTGCCAGCAGACTCCGGGACAGAGTGGACACTGAAGCTTTCTTT; cdr3_aa: CASRLRDRVDTEAFF
d_call: TRBD1; clone_size: many; cdr3_length: 14; j_call: TRBJ2-5; v_call: TRBV7-2; cdr3_nt: TGTGCCAGCAGTTTAGGAGGACAGGGCGAGACCCAGTACTTC; cdr3_aa: CASSLGGQGETQYF
d_call: TRBD2; clone_size: -; cdr3_length: 16; j_call: TRBJ2-2; v_call: TRBV3-1; cdr3_nt: TGTGCCAGCTCGACGCGGGGGGGCCTTGACACCGGGGCGCTGTTTTTT; cdr3_aa: CASSTRGGLDTGALFF
d_call: -; clone_size: -; cdr3_length: 14; j_call: TRBJ2-7; v_call: TRBV4-1; cdr3_nt: TGCGCCAGCAGCCAAGTTCCAGGGGTGAACGAGCAGTACTTC; cdr3_aa: CASSQVPGVNEQYF